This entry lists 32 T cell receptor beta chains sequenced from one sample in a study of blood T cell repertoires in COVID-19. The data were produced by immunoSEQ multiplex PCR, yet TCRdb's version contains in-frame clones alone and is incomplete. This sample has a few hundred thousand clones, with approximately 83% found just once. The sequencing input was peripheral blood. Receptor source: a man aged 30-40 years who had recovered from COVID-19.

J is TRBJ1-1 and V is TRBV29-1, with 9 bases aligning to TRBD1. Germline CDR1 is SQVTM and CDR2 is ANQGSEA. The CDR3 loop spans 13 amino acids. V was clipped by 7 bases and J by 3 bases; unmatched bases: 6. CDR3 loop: CSAGTGIHTEAFF. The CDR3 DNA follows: TGCAGCGCCGGGACAGGGATCCACACTGAAGCTTTCTTT.

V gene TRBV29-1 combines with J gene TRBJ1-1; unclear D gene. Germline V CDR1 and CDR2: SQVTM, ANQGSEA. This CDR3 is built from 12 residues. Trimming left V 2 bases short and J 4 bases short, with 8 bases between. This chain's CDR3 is CSVEKAGTEAFF. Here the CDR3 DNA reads TGCAGCGTTGAAAAGGCGGGCACTGAAGCTTTCTTT. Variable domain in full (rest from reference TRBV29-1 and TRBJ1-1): SAVISQKPSRDICQRGTSLTIQCQVDSQVTMMFWYRQQPGQSLTLIATANQGSEATYESGFVIDKFPISRPNLTFSTLTVSNMSPEDSSIYLCSVEKAGTEAFFGQGTRLTVV.

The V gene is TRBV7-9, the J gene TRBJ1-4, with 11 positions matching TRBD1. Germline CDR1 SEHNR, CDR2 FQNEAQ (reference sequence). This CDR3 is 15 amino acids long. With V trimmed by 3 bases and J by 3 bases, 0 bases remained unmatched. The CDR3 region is CASSLGQGANEKLFF. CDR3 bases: TGTGCCAGCAGCTTGGGACAGGGGGCTAATGAAAAACTGTTTTTT.

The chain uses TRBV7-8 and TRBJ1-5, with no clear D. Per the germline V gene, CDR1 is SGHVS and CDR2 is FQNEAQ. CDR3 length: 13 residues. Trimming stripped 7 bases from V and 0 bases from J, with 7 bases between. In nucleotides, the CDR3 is TGTGCCAGCAAGGCGGGTAGCAATCAGCCCCAGCATTTT. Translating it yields CASKAGSNQPQHF.

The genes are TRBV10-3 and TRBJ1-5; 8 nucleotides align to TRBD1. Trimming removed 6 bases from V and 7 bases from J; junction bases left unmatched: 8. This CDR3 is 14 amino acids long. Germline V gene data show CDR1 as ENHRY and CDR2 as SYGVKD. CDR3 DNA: TGTGCCATCAGCGTGGACAGGGAAGACCAGCCCCAGCATTTT. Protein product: CAISVDREDQPQHF.

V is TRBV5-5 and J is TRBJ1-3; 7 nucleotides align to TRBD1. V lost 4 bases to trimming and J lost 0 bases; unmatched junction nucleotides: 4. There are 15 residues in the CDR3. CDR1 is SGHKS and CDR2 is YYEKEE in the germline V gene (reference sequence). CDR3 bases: TGTGCCAGCAGCGGAGGGGGCTTCTCTGGAAACACCATATATTTT. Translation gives CASSGGGFSGNTIYF. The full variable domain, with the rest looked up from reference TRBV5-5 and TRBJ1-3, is DAGVTQSPTHLIKTRGQQVTLRCSPISGHKSVSWYQQVLGQGPQFIFQYYEKEERGRGNFPDRFSARQFPNYSSELNVNALLLGDSALYLCASSGGGFSGNTIYFGEGSWLTVV.

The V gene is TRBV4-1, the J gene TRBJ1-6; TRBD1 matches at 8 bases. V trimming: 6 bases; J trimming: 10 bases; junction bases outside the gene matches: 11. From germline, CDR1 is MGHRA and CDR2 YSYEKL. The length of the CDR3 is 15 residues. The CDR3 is CASSSRTGRNSPLHF. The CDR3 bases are TGCGCCAGCAGTTCAAGGACAGGGAGAAACTCACCCCTCCACTTT.

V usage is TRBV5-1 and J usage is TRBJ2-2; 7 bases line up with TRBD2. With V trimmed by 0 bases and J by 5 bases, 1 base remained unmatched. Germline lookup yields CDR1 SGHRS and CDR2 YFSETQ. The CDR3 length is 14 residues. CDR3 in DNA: TGCGCCAGCAGCTTGGCGGGGGGAACCGGGGAGCTGTTTTTT. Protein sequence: CASSLAGGTGELFF.

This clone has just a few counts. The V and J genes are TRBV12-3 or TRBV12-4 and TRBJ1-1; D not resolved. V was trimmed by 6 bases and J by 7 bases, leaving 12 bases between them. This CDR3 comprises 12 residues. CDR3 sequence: CASSEGWSEAFF. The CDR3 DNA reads TGTGCCAGCAGCGAAGGATGGAGTGAAGCTTTCTTT.

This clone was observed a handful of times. The CDR3 sequence: CATSRDLGQGFYTF. The CDR3, as DNA: TGTGCCACCAGCAGAGATTTAGGACAGGGGTTCTACACCTTC. This chain uses TRBV15 with TRBJ1-2; 9 bases map to TRBD1. The V gene's germline CDR1 is LNHNV and CDR2 YYDKDF (reference sequence). The CDR3 runs to 14 residues. The junction had 6 bases not matched to a gene; V was cut back by 0 bases and J by 10 bases.

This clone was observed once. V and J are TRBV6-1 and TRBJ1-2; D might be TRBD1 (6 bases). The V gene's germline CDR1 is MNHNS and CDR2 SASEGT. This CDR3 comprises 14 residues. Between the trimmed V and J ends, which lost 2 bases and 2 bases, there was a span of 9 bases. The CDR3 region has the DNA TGTGCCAGCAGTGAATATACAGGGAACTATGGCTACACCTTC. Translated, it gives CASSEYTGNYGYTF.

The CDR3 is CASSFLVEDMEAFF. As DNA, the CDR3 is TGTGCCAGCAGTTTCTTGGTGGAGGATATGGAAGCTTTCTTT. The chain joins TRBV28 to TRBJ1-1; D is uncertain. The germline V gene encodes CDR1 MDHEN and CDR2 SYDVKM. The CDR3 length is 14 residues. Trimming took off 3 bases at V and 8 bases at J, with 16 bases between the two ends.

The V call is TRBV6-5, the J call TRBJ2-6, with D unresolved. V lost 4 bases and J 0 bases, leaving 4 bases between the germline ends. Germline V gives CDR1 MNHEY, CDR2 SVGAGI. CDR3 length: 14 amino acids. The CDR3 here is CASSSSSGANVLTF. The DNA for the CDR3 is TGTGCCAGCAGTTCTAGCTCTGGGGCCAACGTCCTGACTTTC.

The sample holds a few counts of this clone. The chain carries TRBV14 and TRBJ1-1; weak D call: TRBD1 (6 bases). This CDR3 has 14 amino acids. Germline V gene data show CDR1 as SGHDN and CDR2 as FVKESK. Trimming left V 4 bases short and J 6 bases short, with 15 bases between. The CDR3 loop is CASSPRGLTSEAFF. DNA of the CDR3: TGTGCCAGCAGCCCCAGGGGCCTGACTTCTGAAGCTTTCTTT.

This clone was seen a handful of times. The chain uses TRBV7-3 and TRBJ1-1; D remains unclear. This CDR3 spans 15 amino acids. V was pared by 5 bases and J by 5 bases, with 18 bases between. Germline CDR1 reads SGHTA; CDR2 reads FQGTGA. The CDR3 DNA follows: TGTGCCAGCAGCCCGGCCCCTTCGGGAACGACTGAAGCTTTCTTT. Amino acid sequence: CASSPAPSGTTEAFF.

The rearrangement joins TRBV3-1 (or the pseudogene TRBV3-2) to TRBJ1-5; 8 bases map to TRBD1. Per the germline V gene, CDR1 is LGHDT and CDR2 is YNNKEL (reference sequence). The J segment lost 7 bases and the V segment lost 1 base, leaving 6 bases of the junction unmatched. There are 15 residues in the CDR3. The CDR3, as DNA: TGTGCCAGCAGCCAAGGGACAGGGTTAGAGCAGCCCCAGCATTTT. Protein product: CASSQGTGLEQPQHF.

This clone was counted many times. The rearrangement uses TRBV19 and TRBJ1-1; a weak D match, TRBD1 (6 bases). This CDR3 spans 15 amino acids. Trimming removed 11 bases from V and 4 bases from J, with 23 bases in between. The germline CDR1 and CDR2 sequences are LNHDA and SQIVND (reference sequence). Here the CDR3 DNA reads TGTGCCTCCCGGTCTAACCAGGGGTTAGGCACTGAAGCTTTCTTT. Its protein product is CASRSNQGLGTEAFF.

CDR3 protein: CASSLKRQGRNTIYF. The CDR3 bases are TGTGCCAGCAGCCTTAAAAGACAGGGGAGAAACACCATATATTTT. The chain couples TRBV11-2 to TRBJ1-3; 8 bases are shared with TRBD1. V shed 5 bases and J 5 bases; nucleotides not matched to a gene: 8. Germline values: CDR1 SGHAT, CDR2 FQNNGV. The CDR3 covers 15 residues.

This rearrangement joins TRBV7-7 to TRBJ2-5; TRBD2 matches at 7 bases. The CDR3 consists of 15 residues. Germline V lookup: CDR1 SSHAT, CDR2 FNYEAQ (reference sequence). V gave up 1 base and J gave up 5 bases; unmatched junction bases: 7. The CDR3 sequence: CASSLGGGNSETQYF. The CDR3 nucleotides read TGTGCCAGCAGCTTAGGGGGGGGAAATAGCGAGACCCAGTACTTC.

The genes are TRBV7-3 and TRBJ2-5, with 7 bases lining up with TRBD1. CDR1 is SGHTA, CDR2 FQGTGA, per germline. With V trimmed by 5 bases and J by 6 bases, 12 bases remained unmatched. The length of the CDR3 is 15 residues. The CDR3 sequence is CASSPQTGSVQTQYF. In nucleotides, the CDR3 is TGTGCCAGCAGCCCTCAGACAGGGTCAGTGCAGACCCAGTACTTC. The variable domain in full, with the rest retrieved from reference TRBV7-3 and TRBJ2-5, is GAGVSQTPSNKVTEKGKYVELRCDPISGHTALYWYRQSLGQGPEFLIYFQGTGAADDSGLPNDRFFAVRPEGSVSTLKIQRTERGDSAVYLCASSPQTGSVQTQYFGPGTRLLVL.

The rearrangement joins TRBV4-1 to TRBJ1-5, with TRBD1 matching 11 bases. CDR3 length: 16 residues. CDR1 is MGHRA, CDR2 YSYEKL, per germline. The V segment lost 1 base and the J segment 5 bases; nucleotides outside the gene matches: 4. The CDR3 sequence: CASSQGPGQGDQPQHF. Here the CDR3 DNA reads TGCGCCAGCAGCCAAGGTCCGGGACAGGGGGATCAGCCCCAGCATTTT.

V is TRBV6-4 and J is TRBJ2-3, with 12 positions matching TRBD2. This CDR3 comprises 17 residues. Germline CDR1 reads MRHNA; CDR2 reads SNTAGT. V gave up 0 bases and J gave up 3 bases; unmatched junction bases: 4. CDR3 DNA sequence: TGTGCCAGCAGTGACTCCCAGACTAGCGGGGGAACAGATACGCAGTATTTT. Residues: CASSDSQTSGGTDTQYF.

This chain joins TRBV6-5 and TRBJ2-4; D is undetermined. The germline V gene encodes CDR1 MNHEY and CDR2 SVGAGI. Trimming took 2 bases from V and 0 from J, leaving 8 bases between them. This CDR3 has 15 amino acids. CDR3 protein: CASSYTVGAKNIQYF. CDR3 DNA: TGTGCCAGCAGTTACACGGTTGGAGCCAAAAACATTCAGTACTTC.

CDR3 sequence reads: CASSAGLAGSQYF. The CDR3 DNA reads TGCGCCAGCAGCGCGGGACTAGCGGGGTCCCAGTACTTC. The gene calls are TRBV5-1 and TRBJ2-7, with 13 bases fitting TRBD2. The CDR3 is made up of 13 amino acids. V shed 4 bases, J shed 10 bases, and the junction held 5 bases outside the gene matches. Germline CDR1 SGHRS, CDR2 YFSETQ.

The CDR3 protein is CASSLGTAYNEQFF. DNA of the CDR3: TGTGCCAGCAGCCTCGGGACAGCCTACAATGAGCAGTTCTTC. V usage is TRBV7-9 and J usage is TRBJ2-1, with 7 nucleotides matching TRBD1. V shed 5 bases and J 2 bases; nucleotides not matched to a gene: 3. CDR1 and CDR2 (germline): SEHNR, FQNEAQ (reference sequence). The CDR3 consists of 14 residues.

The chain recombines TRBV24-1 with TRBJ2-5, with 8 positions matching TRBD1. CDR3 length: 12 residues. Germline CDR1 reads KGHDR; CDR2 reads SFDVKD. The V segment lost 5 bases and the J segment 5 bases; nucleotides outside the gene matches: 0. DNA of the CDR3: TGTGCCACCAGTGGGACAGGGGAGACCCAGTACTTC. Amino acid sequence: CATSGTGETQYF.

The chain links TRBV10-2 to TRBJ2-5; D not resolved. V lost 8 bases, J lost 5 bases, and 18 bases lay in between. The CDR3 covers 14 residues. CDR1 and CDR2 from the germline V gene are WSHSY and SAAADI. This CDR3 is CASGTLLRRETQYF. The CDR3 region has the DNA TGCGCCAGCGGAACCCTTCTGCGGCGGGAGACCCAGTACTTC.

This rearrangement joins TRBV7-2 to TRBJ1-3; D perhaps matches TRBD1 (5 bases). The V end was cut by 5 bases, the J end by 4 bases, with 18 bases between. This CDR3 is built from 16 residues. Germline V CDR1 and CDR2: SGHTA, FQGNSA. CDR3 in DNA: TGTGCCAGCAGCCTGGGGGTAGCGGTCCTAGGAAACACCATATATTTT. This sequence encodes CASSLGVAVLGNTIYF.

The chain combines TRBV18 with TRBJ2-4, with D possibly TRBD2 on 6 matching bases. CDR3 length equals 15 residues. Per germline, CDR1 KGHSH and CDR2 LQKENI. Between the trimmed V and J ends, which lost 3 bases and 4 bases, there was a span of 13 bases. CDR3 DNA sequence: TGTGCCAGCTCACCGCGGGACGGTAAGAAAAACATTCAGTACTTC. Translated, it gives CASSPRDGKKNIQYF.

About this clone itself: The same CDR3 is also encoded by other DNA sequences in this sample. The CDR3 reads CASSYSTSGGQETQYF. Written as DNA, the CDR3 is TGTGCCAGCAGTTACTCTACTAGCGGGGGACAAGAGACCCAGTACTTC. The rearrangement links TRBV6-5 to TRBJ2-5, with 11 bases that match TRBD2. The V segment lost 0 bases and the J segment 2 bases; nucleotides outside the gene matches: 2. Germline V lookup: CDR1 MNHEY, CDR2 SVGAGI. This CDR3 spans 16 amino acids.

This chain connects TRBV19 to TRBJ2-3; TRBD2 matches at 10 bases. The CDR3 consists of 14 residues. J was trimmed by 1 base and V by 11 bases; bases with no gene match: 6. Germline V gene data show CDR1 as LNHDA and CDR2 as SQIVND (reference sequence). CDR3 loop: CASSLAGGTDTQYF. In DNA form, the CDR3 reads TGTGCCTCTAGTCTAGCGGGGGGCACAGATACGCAGTATTTT.

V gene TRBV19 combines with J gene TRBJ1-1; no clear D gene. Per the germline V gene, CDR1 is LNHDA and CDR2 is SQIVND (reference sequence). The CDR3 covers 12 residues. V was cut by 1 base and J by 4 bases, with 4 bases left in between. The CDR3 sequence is CASSIGVTEAFF. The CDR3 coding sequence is TGTGCCAGTAGTATAGGAGTCACTGAAGCTTTCTTT.